The 5 T cell receptor beta chains below were found in one sample sequenced in a study of human T cells and chemical hapten exposure. From the RACE reads, TCRdb called clonotypes with MiXCR, one entry per CDR3 protein. The data hold more than 300,000 distinct CDR3 sequences, with around 5.5% observed a single time. Time point described: pre-sensitization, week 0. Treatment specified: therapeutic diphenylcyclopropenone sensitization with weekly scalp DPC. The sample in question was whole blood, obtained in connection with sensitization to the hapten diphenylcyclopropenone (DPC). The receptors stem from a woman under 30 with alopecia areata. Some clones in this sample may be carry-over from other donors' samples.

This clonotype was seen many times. This chain connects TRBV4-2 to TRBJ1-1; D not certain. The CDR3 extends over 15 amino acids. Trimming stripped 0 bases from V and 0 bases from J, with 8 bases between. Germline loops: CDR1 LGHNA, CDR2 YNFKEQ. The CDR3 reads CASSQDEQLNTEAFF. The CDR3 DNA reads TGTGCCAGCAGCCAAGATGAACAATTGAACACTGAAGCTTTCTTT.

The chain recombines TRBV7-2 with TRBJ1-1; no firm D call. V lost 5 bases and J lost 0, with 16 bases in between. Germline CDR1 and CDR2: SGHTA and FQGNSA. This CDR3 comprises 16 residues. The CDR3 region has the DNA TGTGCCAGCAGCCCCAGACGCGGCGTAATGAACACTGAAGCTTTCTTT. Its protein is CASSPRRGVMNTEAFF.

V is TRBV11-2 and J is TRBJ2-7; 7 bases line up with TRBD1. The V gene end was trimmed by 5 bases and the J gene end by 5 bases; junction bases not matched to a gene: 12. The CDR3 contains 15 residues. Germline CDR1 SGHAT, CDR2 FQNNGV. The CDR3 DNA reads as TGTGCCAGCAGCCTCTCGACAGGGACATCGGACGAGCAGTACTTC. It encodes CASSLSTGTSDEQYF.

This clonotype has just a few counts. V and J are TRBV9 and TRBJ1-6; D unresolved. The V end lost 2 bases, the J end lost 5 bases, and 11 bases lay between the germline ends. The CDR3 is made up of 15 amino acids. CDR1 and CDR2 (germline): SGDLS, YYNGEE. CDR3 region: CASSVDGHNNSPLHF. Written as DNA, the CDR3 is TGTGCCAGCAGCGTGGACGGCCATAATAATTCACCCCTCCACTTT. Using reference TRBV9 and TRBJ1-6 for the parts outside the CDR3, the full variable domain is DSGVTQTPKHLITATGQRVTLRCSPRSGDLSVYWYQQSLDQGLQFLIQYYNGEERAKGNILERFSAQQFPDLHSELNLSSLELGDSALYFCASSVDGHNNSPLHFGNGTRLTVT.

This clonotype was recorded many times. The CDR3 is CASTWTGSNQPQHF. The CDR3 DNA is TGTGCCAGCACCTGGACAGGATCCAATCAGCCCCAGCATTTT. The V and J genes are TRBV12-3 or TRBV12-4 and TRBJ1-5; 7 nucleotides match TRBD1. The CDR3 runs to 14 residues. After removal of 7 bases from V and 3 bases from J, the junction contained 6 bases not matched to a gene.